A selection of T cell receptor beta chains follows, all from one sample in a study of blood T cell repertoires in COVID-19. The repertoire was sequenced with immunoSEQ multiplex PCR; TCRdb's copy has only in-frame clones and lacks some. Of 90,000 to 150,000 clones in the sample, approximately 80% were seen once. Sequenced: peripheral blood. The source of these receptors is a woman of 80 years or more with acute or convalescent COVID-19. CDR3s include the opening cysteine and the closing phenylalanine or tryptophan. D genes are given only for firm matches. Where a row states a size, it is once, few, many or the class of an expanded clone; other rows omit it.

j_call v_call d_call clone_size cdr3_nt cdr3_aa
TRBJ2-5 TRBV28 TRBD2 - TGTGCCAGCAGTTTCCGGACTAGCGCGGAGACCCAGTACTTC CASSFRTSAETQYF
TRBJ2-1 TRBV7-2 TRBD2 - TGTGCCAGCAGCTTAAGGCTAGCGGGGGAGGATGAGCAGTTCTTC CASSLRLAGEDEQFF
TRBJ1-2 TRBV19 TRBD1 - TGTGCCAGTAGTATAGGTGCAGGACAGGGCTATGGCTACACCTTC CASSIGAGQGYGYTF
TRBJ2-1 TRBV12-3/TRBV12-4 TRBD1 - TGTGCCAGCAGACAGGGGGAGTACAATGAGCAGTTCTTC CASRQGEYNEQFF
TRBJ2-1 TRBV5-8 - - TGTGCCAGCAGCCCGTCACCCCAAACGCGGGTTAATGAGCAGTTCTTC CASSPSPQTRVNEQFF
TRBJ2-7 TRBV19 TRBD2 - TGTGCCAGTAGTACCTCGGGGGGACTAGCGGGAGGTGAGCAGTACTTC CASSTSGGLAGGEQYF
TRBJ1-3 TRBV6-5 TRBD1 - TGTGCCAGCAGTTACTCGAGGGACAGGGCCGACACCATATATTTT CASSYSRDRADTIYF
TRBJ2-5 TRBV7-3 TRBD1 - TGTGCCAGCAGCCAAACAGGGGGGCAAGAGACCCAGTACTTC CASSQTGGQETQYF
TRBJ2-3 TRBV11-2 TRBD2 - TGTGCCAGCAGCTTAGGGGGACTAGATGTGGATACGCAGTATTTT CASSLGGLDVDTQYF
TRBJ1-4 TRBV15 TRBD1 - TGTGCCACGCAGGGGGGTAATGAAAAACTGTTTTTT CATQGGNEKLFF
TRBJ1-5 TRBV24-1 TRBD1 - TGTGCCACCAGTGGGGGGACAGGGGGACCTCAGCCCCAGCATTTT CATSGGTGGPQPQHF
TRBJ2-3 TRBV11-2 TRBD2 - TGTGCCAGCAGCAAGGGGCTAGCGGGAGCAGATACGCAGTATTTT CASSKGLAGADTQYF
TRBJ1-6 TRBV7-3 TRBD1 - TGTGCCAGCAGCAAGGACAGGGACTCACCCCTCCACTTT CASSKDRDSPLHF
TRBJ1-4 TRBV6-5 - - TGTGCCAGCACTTCAGGGTTGCGGGAAAAACTGTTTTTT CASTSGLREKLFF
TRBJ2-5 TRBV24-1 - - TGTGCCACCAGTGATTTCGGGAGCGAGACCCAGCACTTC CATSDFGSETQHF
TRBJ1-3 TRBV5-3 TRBD1 - TGTGCCAGAAGTAGTGACAGGGGTAGTGGAAACACCATATATTTT CARSSDRGSGNTIYF
TRBJ2-5 TRBV2 TRBD2 - TGTGCCAGCAGCACGACTAGCGGGAGCCTTAAGACCCAGTACTTC CASSTTSGSLKTQYF
TRBJ2-1 TRBV5-4 - few TGTGCCAGCAGCTTGGACTCCAACTCCTACAATGAGCAGTTCTTC CASSLDSNSYNEQFF
TRBJ2-7 TRBV28 - once TGTGCCAGCAGTGTTACCGGGAGTCCCTACGAGCAGTACTTC CASSVTGSPYEQYF
TRBJ1-2 TRBV5-6 - - TGTGCCAGCACCCTCCTCGGACAGACCTCGGACCTGGATGGCTACACCTTC CASTLLGQTSDLDGYTF
TRBJ2-1 TRBV11-2 - - TGTGCCAGCAGCCCAACCAGGGATAACTACAATGAGCAGTTCTTC CASSPTRDNYNEQFF
TRBJ1-1 TRBV19 TRBD1 - TGTGCCAGTAGTGCTACAGGGGGCACTGAAGCTTTCTTT CASSATGGTEAFF
TRBJ2-7 TRBV19 TRBD1 once TGTGCCAGTAGTAATTTCGGGACAGGGAGCTCCTACGAGCAGTACTTC CASSNFGTGSSYEQYF
TRBJ2-3 TRBV19 - - TGTGCCAGTAGTAGCGGGATGGGCGGGGCAGATACGCAGTATTTT CASSSGMGGADTQYF
TRBJ2-5 TRBV2 TRBD1 - TGTGCCAGCAGGGGTGGGACAGGGGAGGAGACCCAGTACTTC CASRGGTGEETQYF
TRBJ1-5 TRBV4-3 TRBD1 - TGCGCCAGCAGCCAAGGGACAGGGAATCAGCCCCAGCATTTT CASSQGTGNQPQHF
TRBJ2-5 TRBV19 TRBD1 once TGTGCCAGTAGTGGCACAGGGGGCCAAGAGACCCAGTACTTC CASSGTGGQETQYF
TRBJ1-6 TRBV5-1 - - TGCGCCAGCAGCTTGGCCACAGGGTTGCAATCACCCCTCCACTTT CASSLATGLQSPLHF
TRBJ2-1 TRBV7-9 TRBD1 - TGTGCCAGCAGCACAGGGGGCAATGAGCAGTTCTTC CASSTGGNEQFF
TRBJ2-5 TRBV5-4 - - TGTGCCAGCAGCTTGTTTGACAGACAAGAGACCCAGTACTTC CASSLFDRQETQYF
TRBJ1-5 TRBV30 - - TGTGCCTGGAGTGTACTCACCGGAGGGAATCAGCCCCAGCATTTT CAWSVLTGGNQPQHF
TRBJ1-5 TRBV6-4 - - TGTGCCAGCAGTAACAGGGCTGGTCAGCCCCAGCATTTT CASSNRAGQPQHF
TRBJ1-3 TRBV10-3 TRBD1 - TGTGCCACCCGTCCGGGACAGGGGGTTCCTAACTCTGGAAACACCATATATTTT CATRPGQGVPNSGNTIYF
TRBJ2-6 TRBV7-3 - few TGTGCCAGCAGCTTAACGCCACAGGCTGGGGCCAACGTCCTGACTTTC CASSLTPQAGANVLTF
TRBJ1-2 TRBV5-3 - once TGTGCCAGAGCGTTGGAGAAGTATGGCTACACCTTC CARALEKYGYTF
TRBJ2-3 TRBV6-2/TRBV6-3 TRBD1 - TGTGCCAGCAGCAAGACGTCGACAGGGGGAGCAGATACGCAGTATTTT CASSKTSTGGADTQYF
TRBJ2-7 TRBV18 - - TGTGCCAGCTCACCGGGCATGGCTACCTACGAGCAGTACTTC CASSPGMATYEQYF